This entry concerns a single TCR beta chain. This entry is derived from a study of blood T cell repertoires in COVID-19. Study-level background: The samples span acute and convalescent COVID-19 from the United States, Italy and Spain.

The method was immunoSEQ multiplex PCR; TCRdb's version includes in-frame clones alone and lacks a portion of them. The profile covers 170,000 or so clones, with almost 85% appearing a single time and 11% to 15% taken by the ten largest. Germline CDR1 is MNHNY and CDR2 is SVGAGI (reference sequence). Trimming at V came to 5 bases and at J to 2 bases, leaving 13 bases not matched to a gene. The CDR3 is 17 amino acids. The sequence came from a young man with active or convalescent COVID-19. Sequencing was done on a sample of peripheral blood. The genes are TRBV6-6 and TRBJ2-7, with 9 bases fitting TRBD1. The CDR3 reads CASSPELGQGIAYEQYF. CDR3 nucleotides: TGTGCCAGCAGTCCCGAACTAGGACAGGGGATCGCCTACGAGCAGTACTTC.